The rows below give T cell receptor beta chains drawn from one sample of a study of CD8 T cells in ankylosing spondylitis. In TCRdb, the 5' RACE reads were re-called with MiXCR into one record per CDR3 protein. The profile shows 380,000 or so distinct CDR3 sequences, 20% to 25% of them singletons. The sequenced sample consisted of blood, either unsorted or a sorted T cell fraction (not recorded which). These receptors originate from a male donor with ankylosing spondylitis or in good health (not recorded which). Both conserved end residues are part of each CDR3. A D gene is named only where the DNA matches it firmly. A row's size may be missing; if present it is once, few, many or a size class.

TRBV20-1	-	TRBJ2-7	-	TGCAGTGCAACCCCGGGCGGTCCGCGGAGCTCCTACGAGCAGTACTTC	CSATPGGPRSSYEQYF
TRBV15	TRBD1	TRBJ2-7	few	TGTGCCACCAGCAGAGATTTAGGGGACAGGGACCACGAGCAGTACTTC	CATSRDLGDRDHEQYF
TRBV12-3/TRBV12-4	-	TRBJ1-5	few	TGTGCCAGCAGTACTTGGGGGGGCAATCAGCCCCAGCATTTT	CASSTWGGNQPQHF
TRBV6-4	TRBD2	TRBJ2-1	-	TGTGCCAGCAGTGCGGTAGCGGGGGACTACAATGAGCAGTTCTTC	CASSAVAGDYNEQFF
TRBV20-1	TRBD1	TRBJ1-1	few	TGCAGTGCTAGAGGGACAGGCGGTAACAGGGGGGCTGAAGCTTTCTTT	CSARGTGGNRGAEAFF
TRBV25-1	-	TRBJ2-2	-	TGTGCCAGCAGTGACAGGACGAACACCGGGGAGCTGTTTTTT	CASSDRTNTGELFF
TRBV7-2	-	TRBJ2-7	few	TGTGCCAGCAGCTCTAGGACGGAATACGAGCAGTACTTC	CASSSRTEYEQYF
TRBV12-3/TRBV12-4	-	TRBJ2-1	few	TGTGCCAGCAGTTTTCCCGGGACTCCCCAGCAGTTCTTC	CASSFPGTPQQFF
TRBV7-6	-	TRBJ2-7	few	TGTGCCAGCAGCTTGGTAGACAGTGCCTACGAGCAGTACTTC	CASSLVDSAYEQYF
TRBV6-5	TRBD1	TRBJ2-1	-	TGTGCCAGCAGTTTCGGGACAGGGGGTTATGAGCAGTTCTTC	CASSFGTGGYEQFF